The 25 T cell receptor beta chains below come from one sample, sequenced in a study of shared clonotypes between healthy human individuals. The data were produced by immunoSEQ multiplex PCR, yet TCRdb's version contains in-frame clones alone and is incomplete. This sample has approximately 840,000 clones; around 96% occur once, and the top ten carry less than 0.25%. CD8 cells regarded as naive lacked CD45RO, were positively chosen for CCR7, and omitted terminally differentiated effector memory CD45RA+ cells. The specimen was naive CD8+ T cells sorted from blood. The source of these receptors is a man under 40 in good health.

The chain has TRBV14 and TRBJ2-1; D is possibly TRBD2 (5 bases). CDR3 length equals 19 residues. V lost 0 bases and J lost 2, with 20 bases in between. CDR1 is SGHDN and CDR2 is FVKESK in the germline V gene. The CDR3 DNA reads TGTGCCAGCAGCCAAGAACTATCAATGCGGGCCCAACCCTACAATGAGCAGTTCTTC. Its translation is CASSQELSMRAQPYNEQFF.

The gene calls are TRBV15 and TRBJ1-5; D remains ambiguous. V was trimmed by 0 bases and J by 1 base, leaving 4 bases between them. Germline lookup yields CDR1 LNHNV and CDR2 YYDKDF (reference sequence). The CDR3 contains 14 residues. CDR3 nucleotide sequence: TGTGCCACCAGCAGAGAAGGGAGCAATCAGCCCCAGCATTTT. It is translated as CATSREGSNQPQHF. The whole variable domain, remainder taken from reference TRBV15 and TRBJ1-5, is DAMVIQNPRYQVTQFGKPVTLSCSQTLNHNVMYWYQQKSSQAPKLLFHYYDKDFNNEADTPDNFQSRRPNTSFCFLDIRSPGLGDTAMYLCATSREGSNQPQHFGDGTRLSIL.

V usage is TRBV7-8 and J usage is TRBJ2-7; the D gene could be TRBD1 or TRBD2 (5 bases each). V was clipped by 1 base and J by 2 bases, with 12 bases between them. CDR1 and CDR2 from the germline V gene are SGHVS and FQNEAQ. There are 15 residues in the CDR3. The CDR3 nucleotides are TGTGCCAGCAGCTTAGATGCTGGGGGTACCTACGAGCAGTACTTC. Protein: CASSLDAGGTYEQYF.

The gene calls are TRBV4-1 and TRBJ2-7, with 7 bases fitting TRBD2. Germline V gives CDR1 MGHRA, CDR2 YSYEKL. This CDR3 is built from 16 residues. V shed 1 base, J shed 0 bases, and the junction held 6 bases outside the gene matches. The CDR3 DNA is TGCGCCAGCAGCCAAGGACCGGGACTAACCTCCTACGAGCAGTACTTC. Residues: CASSQGPGLTSYEQYF.

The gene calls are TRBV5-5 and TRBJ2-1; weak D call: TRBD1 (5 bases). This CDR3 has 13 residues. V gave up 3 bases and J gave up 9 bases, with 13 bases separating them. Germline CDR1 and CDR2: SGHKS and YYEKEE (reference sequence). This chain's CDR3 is CASSWTRGAEQFF. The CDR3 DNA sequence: TGTGCCAGCAGCTGGACAAGAGGTGCTGAGCAGTTCTTC.

Here the CDR3 reads CASSVGLAGSHEQFF. CDR3 nucleotide sequence: TGTGCCAGCAGCGTAGGCCTAGCGGGAAGTCATGAGCAGTTCTTC. The chain joins TRBV9 to TRBJ2-1; the match to TRBD2 covers 9 bases. The CDR3 is made up of 15 amino acids. Per the germline V gene, CDR1 is SGDLS and CDR2 is YYNGEE. The V segment lost 0 bases and the J segment 8 bases; nucleotides outside the gene matches: 6. Together with reference TRBV9 and TRBJ2-1, the CDR3 gives the full variable domain: DSGVTQTPKHLITATGQRVTLRCSPRSGDLSVYWYQQSLDQGLQFLIQYYNGEERAKGNILERFSAQQFPDLHSELNLSSLELGDSALYFCASSVGLAGSHEQFFGPGTRLTVL.

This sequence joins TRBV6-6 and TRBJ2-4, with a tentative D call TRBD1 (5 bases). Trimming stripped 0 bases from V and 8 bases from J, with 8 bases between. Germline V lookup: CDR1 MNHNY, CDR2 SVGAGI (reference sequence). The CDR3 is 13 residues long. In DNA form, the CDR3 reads TGTGCCAGCAGTTACTCGTTAGGGGACATTCAGTACTTC. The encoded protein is CASSYSLGDIQYF.

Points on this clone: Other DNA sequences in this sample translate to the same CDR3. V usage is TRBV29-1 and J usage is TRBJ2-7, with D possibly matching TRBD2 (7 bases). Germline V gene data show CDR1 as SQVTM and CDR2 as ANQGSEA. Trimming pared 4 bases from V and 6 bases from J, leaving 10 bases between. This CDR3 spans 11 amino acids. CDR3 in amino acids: CSVGGGGEQYF. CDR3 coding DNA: TGCAGCGTTGGCGGGGGCGGCGAGCAGTACTTC.

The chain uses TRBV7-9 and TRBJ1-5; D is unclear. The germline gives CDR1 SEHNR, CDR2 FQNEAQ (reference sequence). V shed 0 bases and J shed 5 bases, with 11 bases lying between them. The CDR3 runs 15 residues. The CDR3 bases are TGTGCCAGCAGCTTAGCCCGAGGTATACATCAGCCCCAGCATTTT. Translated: CASSLARGIHQPQHF.

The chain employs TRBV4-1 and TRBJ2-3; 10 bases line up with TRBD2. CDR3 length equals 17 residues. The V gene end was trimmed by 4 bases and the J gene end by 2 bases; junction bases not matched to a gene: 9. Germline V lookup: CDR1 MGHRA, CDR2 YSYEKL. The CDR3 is CASSPLGLAATTDTQYF. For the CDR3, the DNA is TGCGCCAGCAGCCCCTTAGGACTAGCGGCTACCACAGATACGCAGTATTTT.

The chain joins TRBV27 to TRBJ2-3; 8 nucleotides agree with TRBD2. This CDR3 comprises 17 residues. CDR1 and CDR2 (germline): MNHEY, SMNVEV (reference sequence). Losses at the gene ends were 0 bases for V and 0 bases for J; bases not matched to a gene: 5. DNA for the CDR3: TGTGCCAGCAGTTTATCTCGCGGGAGGACTAGCACAGATACGCAGTATTTT. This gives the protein CASSLSRGRTSTDTQYF.

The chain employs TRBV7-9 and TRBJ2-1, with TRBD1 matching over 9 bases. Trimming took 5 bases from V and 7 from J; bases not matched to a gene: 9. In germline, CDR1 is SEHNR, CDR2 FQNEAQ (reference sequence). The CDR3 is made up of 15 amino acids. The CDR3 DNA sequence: TGTGCCAGCAGCGGGCGGGACAGGGTGAGGAATGAGCAGTTCTTC. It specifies CASSGRDRVRNEQFF.

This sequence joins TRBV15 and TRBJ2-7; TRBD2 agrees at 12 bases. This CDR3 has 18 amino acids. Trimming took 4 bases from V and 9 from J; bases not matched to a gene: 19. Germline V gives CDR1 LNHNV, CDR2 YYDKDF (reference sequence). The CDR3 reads CATSTSRTSGMSRIGQYF. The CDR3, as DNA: TGTGCCACCAGCACCTCTAGGACTAGCGGGATGTCTCGTATAGGGCAGTACTTC.

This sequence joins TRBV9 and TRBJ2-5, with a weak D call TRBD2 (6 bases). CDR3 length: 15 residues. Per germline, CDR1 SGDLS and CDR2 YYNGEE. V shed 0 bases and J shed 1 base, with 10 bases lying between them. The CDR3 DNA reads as TGTGCCAGCAGCGTAGCAGCGGGTAGCCAAGAGACCCAGTACTTC. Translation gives CASSVAAGSQETQYF.

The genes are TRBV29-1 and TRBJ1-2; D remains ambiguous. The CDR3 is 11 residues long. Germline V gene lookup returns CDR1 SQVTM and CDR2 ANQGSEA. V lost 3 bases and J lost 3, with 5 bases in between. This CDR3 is CSVESDYGYTF. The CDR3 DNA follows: TGCAGCGTTGAGTCTGACTATGGCTACACCTTC.

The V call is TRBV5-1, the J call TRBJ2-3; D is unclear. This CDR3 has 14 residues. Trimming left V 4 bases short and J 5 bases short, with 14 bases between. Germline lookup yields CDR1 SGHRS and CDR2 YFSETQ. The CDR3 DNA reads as TGCGCCAGCAGCGATGTCGGAGTTCGAGATACGCAGTATTTT. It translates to CASSDVGVRDTQYF.

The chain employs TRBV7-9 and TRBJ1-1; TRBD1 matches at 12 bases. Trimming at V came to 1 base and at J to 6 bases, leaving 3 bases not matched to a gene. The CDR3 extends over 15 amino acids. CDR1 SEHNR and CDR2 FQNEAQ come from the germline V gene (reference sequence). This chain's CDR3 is CASSLGDRGQSEAFF. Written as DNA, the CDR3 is TGTGCCAGCAGCTTAGGGGACAGGGGGCAGTCTGAAGCTTTCTTT.

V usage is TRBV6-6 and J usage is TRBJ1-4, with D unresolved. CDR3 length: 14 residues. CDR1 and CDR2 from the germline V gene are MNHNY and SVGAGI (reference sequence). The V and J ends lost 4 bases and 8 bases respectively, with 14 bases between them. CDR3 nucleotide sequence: TGTGCCAGCAGTTTCCCCTCTTCGGGGGAAAAACTGTTTTTT. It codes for CASSFPSSGEKLFF.

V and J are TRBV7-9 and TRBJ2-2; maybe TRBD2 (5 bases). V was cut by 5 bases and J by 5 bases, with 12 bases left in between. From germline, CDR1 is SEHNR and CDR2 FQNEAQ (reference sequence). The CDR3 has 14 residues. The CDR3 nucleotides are TGTGCCAGCAGCATAGTCCCGGGGACCGGGGAGCTGTTTTTT. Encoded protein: CASSIVPGTGELFF.

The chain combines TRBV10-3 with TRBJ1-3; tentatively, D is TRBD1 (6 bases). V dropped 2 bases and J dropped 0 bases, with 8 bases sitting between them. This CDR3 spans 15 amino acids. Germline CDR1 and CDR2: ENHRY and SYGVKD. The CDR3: CAISEATGSGNTIYF. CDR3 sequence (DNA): TGTGCCATCAGTGAGGCGACAGGCTCTGGAAACACCATATATTTT.

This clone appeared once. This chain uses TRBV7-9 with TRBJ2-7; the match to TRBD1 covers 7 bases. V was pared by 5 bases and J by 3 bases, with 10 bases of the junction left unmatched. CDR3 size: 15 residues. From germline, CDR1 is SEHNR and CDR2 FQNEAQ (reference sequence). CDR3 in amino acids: CASSPRHRGNYEQYF. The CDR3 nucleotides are TGTGCCAGCAGCCCCCGACACAGGGGAAACTACGAGCAGTACTTC.

The CDR3 loop reads CASSTTGTSGTNEQFF. CDR3 nucleotides: TGCGCCAGCAGCACTACAGGGACTAGCGGGACCAATGAGCAGTTCTTC. This rearrangement joins TRBV5-1 to TRBJ2-1, with 13 bases fitting TRBD2. CDR3 length equals 16 residues. Losses at the gene ends were 4 bases for V and 6 bases for J; bases not matched to a gene: 7. Per germline, CDR1 SGHRS and CDR2 YFSETQ.

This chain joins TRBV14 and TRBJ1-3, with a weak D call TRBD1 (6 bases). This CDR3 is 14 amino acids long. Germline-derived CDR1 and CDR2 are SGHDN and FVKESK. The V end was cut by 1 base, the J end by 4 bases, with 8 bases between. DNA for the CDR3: TGTGCCAGCAGCCAAGTGGGGACAGGAAACACCATATATTTT. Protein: CASSQVGTGNTIYF.

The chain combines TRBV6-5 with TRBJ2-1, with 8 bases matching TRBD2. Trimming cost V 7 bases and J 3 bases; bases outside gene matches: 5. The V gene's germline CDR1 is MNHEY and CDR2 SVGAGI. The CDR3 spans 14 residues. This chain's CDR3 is CASTTSGNYNEQFF. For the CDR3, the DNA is TGTGCCAGCACCACTAGCGGAAACTACAATGAGCAGTTCTTC.

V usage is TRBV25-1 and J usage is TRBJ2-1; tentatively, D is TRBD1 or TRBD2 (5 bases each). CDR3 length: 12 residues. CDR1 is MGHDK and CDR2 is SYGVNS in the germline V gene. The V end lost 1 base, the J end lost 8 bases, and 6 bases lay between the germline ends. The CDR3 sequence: CASSELGDEQFF. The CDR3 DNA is TGTGCCAGCAGTGAATTGGGGGATGAGCAGTTCTTC.